This TCR beta chain was sequenced in a study of OX40 agonist ivuxolimab in advanced cancers. Measured with immunoSEQ multiplex PCR; TCRdb has only the in-frame clones, and not every one. Of around 140,000 clones listed, about nine tenths are singletons. Germline V CDR1 and CDR2: SGHRS, YFSETQ. Trimming stripped 3 bases from V and 0 bases from J, with 10 bases between. This CDR3 comprises 15 residues. The sequence was obtained from an adult with an advanced solid tumor such as melanoma, head and neck, liver or kidney cancer. This material consisted of CD4+ or CD8+ T cells sorted from blood, taken in a trial of the OX40 agonist ivuxolimab. V is TRBV5-1 and J is TRBJ2-4; D is unresolved. This CDR3 reads CASSYLPVAKNIQYF. In nucleotides, the CDR3 is TGCGCCAGCAGCTACCTCCCCGTAGCCAAAAACATTCAGTACTTC.